This T cell receptor beta chain was identified during a study of control samples from healthy donors and cancer patients (TCRdb year 2020). The library was prepared using the immunoSEQ multiplex PCR assay. The source is immuneACCESS, and TCRdb retained only in-frame sequences with V and J called. Part of the clones is not carried over; for the studies checked, unresolved V genes explain less than half of this, and the remainder is unexplained. The sample table contains around 140,000 clones; only one count was recorded for roughly 89% of them. In total, the top ten clones hold approximately 8% of the sample. Remarks on this clone: Its antigen remains unidentified. No much larger clone is present one base from it, and per-base qualities are unavailable.

In the germline V gene, CDR1 corresponds to SGHVS and CDR2 to FQNEAQ. The CDR3 has 16 amino acids, counting the end cysteine and phenylalanine. Only the CDR3 part of the read is kept: 48 bases, read in frame from the first base. The junction carries 20 bases between V and J, which are trimmed by 5 bases and 9 bases respectively. Source material: PBMCs. The chain is made from TRBV7-8 and TRBJ1-6, with a tentative D gene TRBD1 over 6 matching bases. This sequence was found in a man over 45 with head and neck cancer. CDR3 loop: CASSGTSDSRTSPLHF. The nucleotide sequence reads as follows: TGTGCCAGCAGCGGGACATCGGACAGCCGGACTTCACCCCTCCACTTT.